This T cell receptor beta chain was sequenced during a study of T cells in Graves' hyperthyroidism and ophthalmopathy. Patients were excluded because of uncontrolled infection, other autoimmune disease, pregnancy or lactation. The blood sample was taken at first hyperthyroidism diagnosis, before any ophthalmopathy symptoms. The investigators amplified TCR beta CDR3 regions from RNA transcripts. HTBI primers were employed in a first-round RT-PCR of the TCR CDR3. TCRdb independently ran MiXCR on the multiplex PCR reads; one entry per CDR3 protein. The sample has 270,000 or so distinct CDR3 sequences; approximately 16% are singletons. The table lists this clonotype with many counts. Its antigen is as yet unknown. Overall study results and limits: Blood also showed most of the thyroid clonotypes that were expanded above 0.001.

The J segment lost 5 bases and the V segment lost 9 bases, leaving 6 bases of the junction unmatched. CDR3 length: 12 residues. The germline CDR1 and CDR2 sequences are MNHEY and SMNVEV (reference sequence). This TCR came from a woman between 50 and 59 years old with Graves' hyperthyroidism that later progressed to Graves' ophthalmopathy. Material: blood. The chain has TRBV27 and TRBJ2-7, with 8 positions matching TRBD1. The CDR3 here is CASGQGLNEQYF. In DNA, the CDR3 is TGTGCCAGTGGACAGGGACTGAACGAGCAGTACTTC.